The sequence of this T cell receptor (beta chain) was determined in a study of identical twins. V dropped 5 bases and J dropped 6; count of bases not matched to a gene: 6. The CDR3 loop spans 14 amino acids. Among all donors, each was a healthy Caucasian. General study findings and limits: Invariant MAIT and iNKT cells are populations that could partly confound zero-insertion analyses. Low generation-probability sequences were in excess among twin-shared out-of-frame alpha sequences.

Unique molecular identifiers were present on the cDNA, which also gained a universal primer site by template switching. TCRdb used MiXCR to reprocess the 5' RACE reads, holding one entry per CDR3 protein. The sample has 350,000 or so distinct CDR3 sequences, approximately 8.8% seen once. The sample holds many counts of this clonotype. What it recognizes is unknown. This rearrangement joins TRBV12-3 or TRBV12-4 to TRBJ2-3; 9 nucleotides match TRBD2. The sequence derives from a woman in her forties or fifties in good health. The sample taken for sequencing was naive T cells sorted from blood. The CDR3 region is CASSQSGRWDTQYF. Written as DNA, the CDR3 is TGTGCCAGCAGTCAAAGCGGGAGGTGGGATACGCAGTATTTT.